This T cell receptor beta chain is drawn from a study of radiation and T cells in renal cell carcinoma. Data came from immunoSEQ multiplex PCR; TCRdb stores just in-frame clones and leaves some out. The sample contains around 130,000 clones, more than 75% of which appear only once. The length of the CDR3 is 13 residues. Germline V lookup: CDR1 SGHTA, CDR2 FQGNSA. J was trimmed by 7 bases and V by 5 bases; bases with no gene match: 2. Time point: blood 2 weeks post-SBRT. Treatment noted: 15 Gy SBRT to primary tumor, nephrectomy 4 weeks later. The V gene is TRBV7-2, the J gene TRBJ2-1; 10 bases agree with TRBD1. This clonotype was sampled from a woman in her seventies with renal cell carcinoma. Sequenced here: blood, sampled from a patient whose treatment included radiotherapy and nephrectomy. The CDR3 DNA is TGTGCCAGCAGCAGGACAGGGGGGAATGAGCAGTTCTTC. Translated: CASSRTGGNEQFF.